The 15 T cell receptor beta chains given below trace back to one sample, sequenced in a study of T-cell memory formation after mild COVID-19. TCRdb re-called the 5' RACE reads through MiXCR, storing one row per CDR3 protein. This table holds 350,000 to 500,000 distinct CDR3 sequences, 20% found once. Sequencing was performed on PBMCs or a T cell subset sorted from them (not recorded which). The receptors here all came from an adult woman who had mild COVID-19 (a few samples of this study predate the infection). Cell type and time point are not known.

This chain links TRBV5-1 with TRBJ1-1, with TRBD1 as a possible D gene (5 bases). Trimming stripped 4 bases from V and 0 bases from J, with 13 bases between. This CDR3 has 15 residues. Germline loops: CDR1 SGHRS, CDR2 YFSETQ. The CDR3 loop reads CASSDHRGVNTEAFF. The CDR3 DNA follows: TGCGCCAGCAGCGATCATAGAGGGGTGAACACTGAAGCTTTCTTT.

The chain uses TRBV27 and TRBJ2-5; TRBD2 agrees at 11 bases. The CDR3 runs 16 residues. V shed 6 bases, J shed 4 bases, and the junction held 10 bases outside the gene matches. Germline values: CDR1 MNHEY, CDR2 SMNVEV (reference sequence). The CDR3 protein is CASSQGASGGRETQYF. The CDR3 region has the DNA TGTGCCAGCAGCCAAGGGGCTAGCGGGGGGCGAGAGACCCAGTACTTC.

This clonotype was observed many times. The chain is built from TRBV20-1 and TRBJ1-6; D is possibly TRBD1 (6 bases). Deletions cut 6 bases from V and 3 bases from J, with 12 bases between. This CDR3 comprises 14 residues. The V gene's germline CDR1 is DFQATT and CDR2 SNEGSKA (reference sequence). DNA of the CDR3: TGCAGTGCACCCAACAGGGTCTATAATTCACCCCTCCACTTT. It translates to CSAPNRVYNSPLHF.

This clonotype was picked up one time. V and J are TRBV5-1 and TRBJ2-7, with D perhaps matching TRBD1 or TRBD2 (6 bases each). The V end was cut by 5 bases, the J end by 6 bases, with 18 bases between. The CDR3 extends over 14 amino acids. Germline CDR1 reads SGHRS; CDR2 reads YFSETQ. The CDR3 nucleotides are TGCGCCAGCAGTCCCGGGGGCGGTCGACTCGAGCAGTACTTC. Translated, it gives CASSPGGGRLEQYF. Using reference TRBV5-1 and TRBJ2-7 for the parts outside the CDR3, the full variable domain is KAGVTQTPRYLIKTRGQQVTLSCSPISGHRSVSWYQQTPGQGLQFLFEYFSETQRNKGNFPGRFSGRQFSNSRSEMNVSTLELGDSALYLCASSPGGGRLEQYFGPGTRLTVT.

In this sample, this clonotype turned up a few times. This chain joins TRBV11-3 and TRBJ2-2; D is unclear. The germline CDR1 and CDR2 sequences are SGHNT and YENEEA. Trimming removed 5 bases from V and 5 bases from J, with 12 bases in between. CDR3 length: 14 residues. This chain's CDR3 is CASSPYPVTGELFF. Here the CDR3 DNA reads TGTGCCAGCAGCCCCTATCCCGTGACCGGGGAGCTGTTTTTT.

In DNA, the CDR3 is TGTGCCAGCAGCTTGGGGCCGAGGGGCCAGAGCTCCTACAATGAGCAGTTCTTC. It codes for CASSLGPRGQSSYNEQFF. This chain uses TRBV7-2 with TRBJ2-1, with D perhaps TRBD1 or TRBD2 (5 bases each). The CDR3 extends over 18 amino acids. The germline V gene encodes CDR1 SGHTA and CDR2 FQGNSA. V gave up 3 bases and J gave up 0 bases, with 18 bases separating them. Drawing the rest from reference TRBV7-2 and TRBJ2-1, the complete variable domain is GAGVSQSPSNKVTEKGKDVELRCDPISGHTALYWYRQSLGQGLEFLIYFQGNSAPDKSGLPSDRFSAERTGGSVSTLTIQRTQQEDSAVYLCASSLGPRGQSSYNEQFFGPGTRLTVL.

CDR3 sequence (DNA): TGTGCCAGCAGTGAATCCGGTAAAGCTGGAAACACCATATATTTT. Protein sequence: CASSESGKAGNTIYF. The rearrangement uses TRBV25-1 and TRBJ1-3; the D is unclear. V was shortened by 1 base and J by 2 bases, with 9 bases between the two germline ends. The CDR3 sequence is 15 residues long. CDR1 is MGHDK, CDR2 SYGVNS, per germline.

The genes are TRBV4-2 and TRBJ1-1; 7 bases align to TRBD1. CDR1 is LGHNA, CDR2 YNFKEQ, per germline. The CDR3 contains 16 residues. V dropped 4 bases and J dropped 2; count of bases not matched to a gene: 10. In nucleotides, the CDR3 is TGTGCCAGCAGCCCACATCCTACAGGGGTAAACACTGAAGCTTTCTTT. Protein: CASSPHPTGVNTEAFF.

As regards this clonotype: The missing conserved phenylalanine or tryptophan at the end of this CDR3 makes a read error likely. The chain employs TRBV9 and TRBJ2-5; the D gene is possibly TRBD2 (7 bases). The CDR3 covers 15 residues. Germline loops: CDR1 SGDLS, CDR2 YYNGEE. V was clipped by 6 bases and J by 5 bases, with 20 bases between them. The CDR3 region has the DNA TGTGCCAGCACCCTCGTGGGGGGGGCTTTGGAGACCCAGTACGTC. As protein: CASTLVGGALETQYV.

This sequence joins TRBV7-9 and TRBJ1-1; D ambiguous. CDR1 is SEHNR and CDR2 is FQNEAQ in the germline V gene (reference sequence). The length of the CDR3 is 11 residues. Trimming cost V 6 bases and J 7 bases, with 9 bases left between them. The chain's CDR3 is CASSRMGEAFF. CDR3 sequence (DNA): TGTGCCAGCAGTCGAATGGGTGAAGCTTTCTTT.

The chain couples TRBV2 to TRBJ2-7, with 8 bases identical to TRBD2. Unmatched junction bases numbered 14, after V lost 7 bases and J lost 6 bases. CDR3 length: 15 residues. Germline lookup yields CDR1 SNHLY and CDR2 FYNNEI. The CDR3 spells CASTPSAAGASEQYF. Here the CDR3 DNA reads TGTGCCAGCACCCCGTCGGCAGCGGGGGCCTCCGAGCAGTACTTC.

CDR3 sequence reads: CASSVGTGIRDTDTQYF. The CDR3 DNA reads as TGTGCCAGCAGTGTGGGGACAGGGATCCGGGACACAGATACGCAGTATTTT. The chain employs TRBV2 and TRBJ2-3, with 9 bases that match TRBD1. This CDR3 contains 17 residues. The trim removed 4 bases at V and 2 bases at J, leaving 10 bases unmatched. Germline V gives CDR1 SNHLY, CDR2 FYNNEI.

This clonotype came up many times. This CDR3 is CASSLQGSNYGYTF. The CDR3 coding sequence is TGTGCCAGCAGCCTACAGGGATCCAACTATGGCTACACCTTC. The rearrangement links TRBV7-6 to TRBJ1-2; a possible D gene is TRBD1 (6 bases). This CDR3 contains 14 residues. Trimming shortened V by 5 bases and J by 2 bases, and 12 bases separated the two germline ends. Germline assignment: CDR1 SGHVS and CDR2 FNYEAQ.

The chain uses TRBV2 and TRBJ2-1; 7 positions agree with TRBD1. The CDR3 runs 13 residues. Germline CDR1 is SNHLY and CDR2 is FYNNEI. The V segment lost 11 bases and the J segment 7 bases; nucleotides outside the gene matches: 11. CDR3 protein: CADRDSDWNEQFF. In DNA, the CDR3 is TGTGCCGACCGGGACAGTGATTGGAATGAGCAGTTCTTC. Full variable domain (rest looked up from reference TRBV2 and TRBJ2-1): EPEVTQTPSHQVTQMGQEVILRCVPISNHLYFYWYRQILGQKVEFLVSFYNNEISEKSEIFDDQFSVERPDGSNFTLKIRSTKLEDSAMYFCADRDSDWNEQFFGPGTRLTVL.

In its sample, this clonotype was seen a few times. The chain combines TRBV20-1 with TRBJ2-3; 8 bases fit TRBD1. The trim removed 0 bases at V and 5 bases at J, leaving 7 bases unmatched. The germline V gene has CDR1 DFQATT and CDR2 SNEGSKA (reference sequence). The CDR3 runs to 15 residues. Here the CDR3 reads CSARDPTGARDTQYF. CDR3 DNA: TGCAGTGCTAGAGACCCGACAGGGGCCCGAGATACGCAGTATTTT.